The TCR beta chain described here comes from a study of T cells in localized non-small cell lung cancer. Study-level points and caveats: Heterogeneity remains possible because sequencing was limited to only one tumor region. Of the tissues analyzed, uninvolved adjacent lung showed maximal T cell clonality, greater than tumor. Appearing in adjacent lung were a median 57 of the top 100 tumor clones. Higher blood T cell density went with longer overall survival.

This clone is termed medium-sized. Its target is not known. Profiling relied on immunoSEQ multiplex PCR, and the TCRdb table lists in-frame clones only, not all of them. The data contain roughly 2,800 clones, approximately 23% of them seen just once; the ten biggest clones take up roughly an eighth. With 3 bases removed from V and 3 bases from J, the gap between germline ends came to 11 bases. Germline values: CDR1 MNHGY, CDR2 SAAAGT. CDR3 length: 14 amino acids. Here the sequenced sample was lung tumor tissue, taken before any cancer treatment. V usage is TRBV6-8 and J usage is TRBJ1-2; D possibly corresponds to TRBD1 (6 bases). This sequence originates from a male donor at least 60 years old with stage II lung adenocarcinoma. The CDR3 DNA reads TGTGCCAGCAGTTATTCCGGACAGTACTATGGCTACACCTTC. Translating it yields CASSYSGQYYGYTF.